A selection of T cell receptor beta chains follows, all from one sample in a study of T cell responses to AZD1222 COVID-19 vaccine. Profiling relied on immunoSEQ multiplex PCR, and the TCRdb table lists in-frame clones only, not all of them. The sample holds fewer than 150,000 clones; around 92% are singletons and the top ten take 4.4%. The material was peripheral blood, obtained on day 0 of AZD1222 vaccination. These receptor sequences come from an adult in good health. The CDR3 runs from the conserved cysteine through the conserved F or W. A D gene is named only where the DNA matches it firmly. A row's size may be missing; if present it is once, few, many or a size class.

cdr3_nt: TGTGCCAGCAGTTTAGCGTTCGGAAATGAGCAGTTCTTC
cdr3_aa: CASSLAFGNEQFF
clone_size: -
d_call: -
v_call: TRBV12-3/TRBV12-4
j_call: TRBJ2-1

cdr3_nt: TGTGCCTGGAGCGGACCTTACAATGAGCAGTTCTTC
cdr3_aa: CAWSGPYNEQFF
clone_size: -
d_call: -
v_call: TRBV30
j_call: TRBJ2-1

cdr3_nt: TGTGCCAGCAGCCAAGCCCCACAAAGGGGCGTAAAACTGTTTTTT
cdr3_aa: CASSQAPQRGVKLFF
clone_size: -
d_call: -
v_call: TRBV14
j_call: TRBJ1-4

cdr3_nt: TGTGCCAGCAGCCAAGAAGGGCGGCAGGCCGCCTACGAGCAGTACTTC
cdr3_aa: CASSQEGRQAAYEQYF
clone_size: once
d_call: -
v_call: TRBV3-1/TRBV3-2
j_call: TRBJ2-7

cdr3_nt: TGCAGCGTTCAAAAGTCCAGAGATACGCAGTATTTT
cdr3_aa: CSVQKSRDTQYF
clone_size: -
d_call: -
v_call: TRBV29-1
j_call: TRBJ2-3

cdr3_nt: TGTGCCAGCAGCCTAGGAAATGGGGGAGGGTTGGATACGCAGTATTTT
cdr3_aa: CASSLGNGGGLDTQYF
clone_size: -
d_call: TRBD2
v_call: TRBV11-3
j_call: TRBJ2-3

cdr3_nt: TGTGCCAGCAGCTTATACAGTGGGACAGCAGAAGCTTTCTTT
cdr3_aa: CASSLYSGTAEAFF
clone_size: -
d_call: TRBD1
v_call: TRBV7-2
j_call: TRBJ1-1

cdr3_nt: TGTGCCAGCAGCCCAAGTTCCGGGACTAGCGGTCTTGAGCAGTACTTC
cdr3_aa: CASSPSSGTSGLEQYF
clone_size: few
d_call: TRBD2
v_call: TRBV11-2
j_call: TRBJ2-7

cdr3_nt: TGTGCCAGCAGCTTGAACTTCAGGGTAGGCTACACCTTC
cdr3_aa: CASSLNFRVGYTF
clone_size: -
d_call: -
v_call: TRBV5-8
j_call: TRBJ1-2

cdr3_nt: TGTGCCAGCAGTCCTCACAGGCGGGGAAGCAATCAGCCCCAGCATTTT
cdr3_aa: CASSPHRRGSNQPQHF
clone_size: once
d_call: -
v_call: TRBV28
j_call: TRBJ1-5

cdr3_nt: TGTGCCAGCAGCCAAGGGGCAGGGGCACACACTGAAGCTTTCTTT
cdr3_aa: CASSQGAGAHTEAFF
clone_size: -
d_call: -
v_call: TRBV3-1/TRBV3-2
j_call: TRBJ1-1

cdr3_nt: TGTGCCAGCAGCTTAGCGGCAGGCCTCGCGGGGGGGACCCAGCATTTT
cdr3_aa: CASSLAAGLAGGTQHF
clone_size: -
d_call: -
v_call: TRBV7-2
j_call: TRBJ1-5

cdr3_nt: TGTGCCAGCAGTTTTTTGCGGCGGGGGGGCTCGGATTTT
cdr3_aa: CASSFLRRGGSDF
clone_size: -
d_call: TRBD2
v_call: TRBV28
j_call: TRBJ2-3

cdr3_nt: TGTGCCAGCACCCTACGGGGCAGCCCTGAAGCTTTCTTT
cdr3_aa: CASTLRGSPEAFF
clone_size: few
d_call: -
v_call: TRBV2
j_call: TRBJ1-1

cdr3_nt: TGTGCCAGCAGTCGAAGCAGGGATCCGACATATTTT
cdr3_aa: CASSRSRDPTYF
clone_size: -
d_call: -
v_call: TRBV2
j_call: TRBJ1-3

cdr3_nt: TGCAGCGTTGTAGGGGACTCTGCTAACTATGGCTACACCTTC
cdr3_aa: CSVVGDSANYGYTF
clone_size: -
d_call: -
v_call: TRBV29-1
j_call: TRBJ1-2

cdr3_nt: TGTGCTAGTGGAGATCCGGGACAGGGACCCTACTATGGCTACACCTTC
cdr3_aa: CASGDPGQGPYYGYTF
clone_size: -
d_call: TRBD1
v_call: TRBV12-5
j_call: TRBJ1-2

cdr3_nt: TGTGCCAGCAGCTTGCCGCACGAAGAGACCCAGTACTTC
cdr3_aa: CASSLPHEETQYF
clone_size: -
d_call: -
v_call: TRBV5-5
j_call: TRBJ2-5

cdr3_nt: TGTGCCAGTAGTCCGTGGATGGGGCCCGATAGCAATCAGCCCCAGCATTTT
cdr3_aa: CASSPWMGPDSNQPQHF
clone_size: -
d_call: -
v_call: TRBV19
j_call: TRBJ1-5

cdr3_nt: TGTGCCAGCAGCCTAAGCCGGGCTGGGGGCTACACCTTC
cdr3_aa: CASSLSRAGGYTF
clone_size: -
d_call: -
v_call: TRBV3-1/TRBV3-2
j_call: TRBJ1-2

cdr3_nt: TGCAGCGATCGACAGGGGTACGGCTATGGCTACACCTTC
cdr3_aa: CSDRQGYGYGYTF
clone_size: -
d_call: TRBD1
v_call: TRBV29-1
j_call: TRBJ1-2

cdr3_nt: TGTGCCAGCAGCTTGGCGCAGGGTACGAACTACGAGCAGTACTTC
cdr3_aa: CASSLAQGTNYEQYF
clone_size: -
d_call: -
v_call: TRBV5-5
j_call: TRBJ2-7

cdr3_nt: TGCAGCGTTGAAGATTGGGTCGAGGGATATGGCTACACCTTC
cdr3_aa: CSVEDWVEGYGYTF
clone_size: few
d_call: -
v_call: TRBV29-1
j_call: TRBJ1-2

cdr3_nt: TGTGCCAGCAGTTACCCAGGGTACAATGAGCAGTTCTTC
cdr3_aa: CASSYPGYNEQFF
clone_size: once
d_call: -
v_call: TRBV6-5
j_call: TRBJ2-1

cdr3_nt: TGTGCCACCTCGAACAGGGGCAATCAGCCCCAGCATTTT
cdr3_aa: CATSNRGNQPQHF
clone_size: -
d_call: -
v_call: TRBV19
j_call: TRBJ1-5

cdr3_nt: TGTGCCAGCAGTTACAGGGACGGGAACACTGAAGCTTTCTTT
cdr3_aa: CASSYRDGNTEAFF
clone_size: few
d_call: -
v_call: TRBV6-5
j_call: TRBJ1-1

cdr3_nt: TGTGCCAGTAGTTTCGATACCGGCAGGGTCTCGGCTGGGGCCAACGTCCTGACTTTC
cdr3_aa: CASSFDTGRVSAGANVLTF
clone_size: -
d_call: -
v_call: TRBV19
j_call: TRBJ2-6

cdr3_nt: TGTGCCAGCAGTTTAGGACTAGCCATCTACGAGCAGTACTTC
cdr3_aa: CASSLGLAIYEQYF
clone_size: once
d_call: TRBD2
v_call: TRBV6-2/TRBV6-3
j_call: TRBJ2-7

cdr3_nt: TGTGCCAGTAGTTCAACAGGGGGAGGACGTAATGAAAAACTGTTTTTT
cdr3_aa: CASSSTGGGRNEKLFF
clone_size: -
d_call: TRBD1
v_call: TRBV19
j_call: TRBJ1-4

cdr3_nt: TGTGCCAGCAGCCTAGGGATCACCAATGAAAAACTGTTTTTT
cdr3_aa: CASSLGITNEKLFF
clone_size: -
d_call: -
v_call: TRBV3-1/TRBV3-2
j_call: TRBJ1-4

cdr3_nt: TGCGCCAGCAGCCACGGGACTTCAAATTCCTACGAGCAGTACTTC
cdr3_aa: CASSHGTSNSYEQYF
clone_size: -
d_call: -
v_call: TRBV10-1
j_call: TRBJ2-7

cdr3_nt: TGTGCCAGCAGTTTAGGCATCACAGATACGCAGTATTTT
cdr3_aa: CASSLGITDTQYF
clone_size: -
d_call: -
v_call: TRBV12-3/TRBV12-4
j_call: TRBJ2-3